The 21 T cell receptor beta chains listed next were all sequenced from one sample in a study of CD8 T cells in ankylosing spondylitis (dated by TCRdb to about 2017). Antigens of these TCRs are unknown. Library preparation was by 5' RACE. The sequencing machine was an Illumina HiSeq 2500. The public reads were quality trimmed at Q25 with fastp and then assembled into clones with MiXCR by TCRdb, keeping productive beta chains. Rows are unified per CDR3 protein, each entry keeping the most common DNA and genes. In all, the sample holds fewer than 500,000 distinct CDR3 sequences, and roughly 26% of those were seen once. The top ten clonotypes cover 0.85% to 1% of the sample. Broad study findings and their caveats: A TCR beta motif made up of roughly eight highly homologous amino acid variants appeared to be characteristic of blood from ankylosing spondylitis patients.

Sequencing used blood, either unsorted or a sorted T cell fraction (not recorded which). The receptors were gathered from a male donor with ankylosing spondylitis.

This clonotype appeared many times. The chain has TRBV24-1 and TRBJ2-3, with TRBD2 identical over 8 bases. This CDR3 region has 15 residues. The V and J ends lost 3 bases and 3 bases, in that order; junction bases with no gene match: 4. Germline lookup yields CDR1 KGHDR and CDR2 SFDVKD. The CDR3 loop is CATSDPASGTDTQYF. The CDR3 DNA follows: TGTGCCACCAGTGATCCGGCTAGCGGGACAGATACGCAGTATTTT.

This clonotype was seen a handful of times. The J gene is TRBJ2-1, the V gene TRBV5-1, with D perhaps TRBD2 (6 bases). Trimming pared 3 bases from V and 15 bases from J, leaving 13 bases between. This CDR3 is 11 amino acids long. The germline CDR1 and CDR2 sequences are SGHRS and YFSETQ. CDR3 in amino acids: CASSWGVLRFF. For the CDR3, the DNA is TGCGCCAGCAGCTGGGGGGTCCTCAGGTTCTTC.

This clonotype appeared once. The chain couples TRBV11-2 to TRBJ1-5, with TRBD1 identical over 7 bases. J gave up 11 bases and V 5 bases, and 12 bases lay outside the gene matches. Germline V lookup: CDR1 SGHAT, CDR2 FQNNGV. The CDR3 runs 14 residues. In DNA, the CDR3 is TGTGCCAGCAGCCTCGACAGGGATTCTGGGACCCAGCATTTT. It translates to CASSLDRDSGTQHF.

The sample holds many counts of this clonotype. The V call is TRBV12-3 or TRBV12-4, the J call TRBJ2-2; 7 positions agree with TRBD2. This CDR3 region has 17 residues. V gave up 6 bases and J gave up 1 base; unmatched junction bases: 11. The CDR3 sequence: CASSSISSGLNTGELFF. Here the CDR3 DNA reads TGTGCCAGCAGCTCTATTAGTAGCGGGCTGAACACCGGGGAGCTGTTTTTT.

In nucleotides, the CDR3 is TGTGCCAGCAGCTTAGAGGGACGTGGGACCGAGGGTGAGCAGTTCTTC. It codes for CASSLEGRGTEGEQFF. The chain uses TRBV7-8 and TRBJ2-1; D is possibly TRBD1 or TRBD2 (5 bases each). The length of the CDR3 is 16 residues. Per germline, CDR1 SGHVS and CDR2 FQNEAQ. The ends were cut back, 1 base at V and 9 bases at J, with 19 bases in the middle.

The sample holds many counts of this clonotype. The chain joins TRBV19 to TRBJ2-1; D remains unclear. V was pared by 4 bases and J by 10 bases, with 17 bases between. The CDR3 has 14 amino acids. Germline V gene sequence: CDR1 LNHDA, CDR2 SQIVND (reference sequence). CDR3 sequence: CASSTGWESVEQFF. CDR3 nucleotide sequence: TGTGCCAGTAGTACCGGCTGGGAAAGCGTAGAGCAGTTCTTC.

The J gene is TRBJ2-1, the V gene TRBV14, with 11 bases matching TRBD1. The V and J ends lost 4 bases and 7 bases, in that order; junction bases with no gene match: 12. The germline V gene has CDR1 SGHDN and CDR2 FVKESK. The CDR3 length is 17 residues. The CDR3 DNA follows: TGTGCCAGCAGCCCCCGGTGGGGGGACAGGGGGACGAATGAGCAGTTCTTC. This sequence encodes CASSPRWGDRGTNEQFF.

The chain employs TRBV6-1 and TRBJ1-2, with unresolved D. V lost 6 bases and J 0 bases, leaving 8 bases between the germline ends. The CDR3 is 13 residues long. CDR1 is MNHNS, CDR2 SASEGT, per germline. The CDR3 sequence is CASRVQPNYGYTF. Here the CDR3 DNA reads TGTGCCAGCAGGGTACAGCCTAACTATGGCTACACCTTC.

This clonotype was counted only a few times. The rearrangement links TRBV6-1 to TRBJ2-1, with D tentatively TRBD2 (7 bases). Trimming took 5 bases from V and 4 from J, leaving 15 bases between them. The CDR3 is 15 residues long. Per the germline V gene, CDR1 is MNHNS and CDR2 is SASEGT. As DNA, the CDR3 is TGTGCCAGCAGTCGCGGGGGCTTAACATACAATGAGCAGTTCTTC. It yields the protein CASSRGGLTYNEQFF.

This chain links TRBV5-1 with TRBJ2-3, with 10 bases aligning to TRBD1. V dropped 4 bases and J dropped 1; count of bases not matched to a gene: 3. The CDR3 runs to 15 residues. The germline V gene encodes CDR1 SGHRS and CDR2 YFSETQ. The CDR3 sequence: CASSPGTGGTDTQYF. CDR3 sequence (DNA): TGCGCCAGCAGCCCCGGGACAGGGGGCACAGATACGCAGTATTTT. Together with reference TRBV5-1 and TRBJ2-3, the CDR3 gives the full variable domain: KAGVTQTPRYLIKTRGQQVTLSCSPISGHRSVSWYQQTPGQGLQFLFEYFSETQRNKGNFPGRFSGRQFSNSRSEMNVSTLELGDSALYLCASSPGTGGTDTQYFGPGTRLTVL.

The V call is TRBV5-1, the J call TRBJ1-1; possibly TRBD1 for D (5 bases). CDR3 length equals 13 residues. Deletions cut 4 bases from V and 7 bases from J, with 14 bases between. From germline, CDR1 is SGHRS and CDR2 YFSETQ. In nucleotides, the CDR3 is TGCGCCAGCAGCCTAGGGACCGCTGGTGAAGCTTTCTTT. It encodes CASSLGTAGEAFF.

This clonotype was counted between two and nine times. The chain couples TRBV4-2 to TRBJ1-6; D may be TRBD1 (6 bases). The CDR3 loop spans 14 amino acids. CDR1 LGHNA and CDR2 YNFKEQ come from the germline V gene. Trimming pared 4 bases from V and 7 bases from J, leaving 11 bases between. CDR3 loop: CASSREGGNSPLHF. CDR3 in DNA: TGTGCCAGCAGCCGAGAGGGGGGAAATTCACCCCTCCACTTT.

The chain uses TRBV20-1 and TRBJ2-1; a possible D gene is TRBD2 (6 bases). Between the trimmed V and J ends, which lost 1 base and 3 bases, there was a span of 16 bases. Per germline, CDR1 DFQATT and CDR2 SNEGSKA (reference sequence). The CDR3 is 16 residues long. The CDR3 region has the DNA TGCAGTGCTAGAGCAGGTGGGGGGAGGAGCTACAATGAGCAGTTCTTC. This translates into CSARAGGGRSYNEQFF.

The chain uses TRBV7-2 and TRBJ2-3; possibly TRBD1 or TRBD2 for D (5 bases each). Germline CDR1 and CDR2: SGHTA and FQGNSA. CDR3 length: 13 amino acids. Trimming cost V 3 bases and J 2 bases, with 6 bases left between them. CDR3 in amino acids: CASSFGTTDTQYF. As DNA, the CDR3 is TGTGCCAGCAGCTTTGGGACCACAGATACGCAGTATTTT.

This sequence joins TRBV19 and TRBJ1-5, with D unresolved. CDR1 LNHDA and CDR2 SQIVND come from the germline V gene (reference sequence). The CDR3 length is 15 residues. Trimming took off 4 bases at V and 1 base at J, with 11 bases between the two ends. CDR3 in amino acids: CASSKIERSNQPQHF. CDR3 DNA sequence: TGTGCCAGTAGTAAGATCGAACGAAGCAATCAGCCCCAGCATTTT. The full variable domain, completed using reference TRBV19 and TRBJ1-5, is DGGITQSPKYLFRKEGQNVTLSCEQNLNHDAMYWYRQDPGQGLRLIYYSQIVNDFQKGDIAEGYSVSREKKESFPLTVTSAQKNPTAFYLCASSKIERSNQPQHFGDGTRLSIL.

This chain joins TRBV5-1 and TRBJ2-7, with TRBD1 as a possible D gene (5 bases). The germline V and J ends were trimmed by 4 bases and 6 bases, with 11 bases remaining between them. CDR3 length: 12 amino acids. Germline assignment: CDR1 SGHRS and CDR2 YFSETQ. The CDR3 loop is CASSQERGEQYF. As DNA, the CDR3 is TGCGCCAGCAGCCAGGAAAGGGGCGAGCAGTACTTC.

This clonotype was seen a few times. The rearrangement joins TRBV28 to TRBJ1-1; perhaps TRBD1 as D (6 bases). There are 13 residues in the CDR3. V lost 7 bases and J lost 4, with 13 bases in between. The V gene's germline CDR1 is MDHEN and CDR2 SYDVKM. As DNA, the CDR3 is TGTGCCAGCACCATGGACAGTGGCACTGAAGCTTTCTTT. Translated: CASTMDSGTEAFF.

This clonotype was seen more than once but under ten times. CDR3 loop: CATNPGGTYTGELFF. In DNA, the CDR3 is TGTGCCACCAACCCCGGGGGCACCTACACCGGGGAGCTGTTTTTT. V is TRBV24-1 and J is TRBJ2-2; D is possibly TRBD1 or TRBD2 (6 bases each). CDR1 and CDR2 from the germline V gene are KGHDR and SFDVKD. The V end lost 8 bases, the J end lost 3 bases, and 15 bases lay between the germline ends. This CDR3 has 15 amino acids.

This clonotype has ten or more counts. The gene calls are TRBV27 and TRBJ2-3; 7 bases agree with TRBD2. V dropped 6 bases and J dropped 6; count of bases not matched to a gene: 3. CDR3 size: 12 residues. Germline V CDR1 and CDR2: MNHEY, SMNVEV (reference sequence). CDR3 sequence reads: CASSLSGDTQYF. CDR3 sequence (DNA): TGTGCCAGCAGCCTTAGCGGGGATACGCAGTATTTT.

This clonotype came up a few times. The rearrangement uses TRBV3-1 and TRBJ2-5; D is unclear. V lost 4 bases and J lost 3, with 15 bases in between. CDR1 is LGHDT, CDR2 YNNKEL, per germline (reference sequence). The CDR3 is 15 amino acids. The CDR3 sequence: CASSPTRVAEETQYF. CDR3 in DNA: TGTGCCAGCAGCCCGACAAGGGTTGCGGAAGAGACCCAGTACTTC.

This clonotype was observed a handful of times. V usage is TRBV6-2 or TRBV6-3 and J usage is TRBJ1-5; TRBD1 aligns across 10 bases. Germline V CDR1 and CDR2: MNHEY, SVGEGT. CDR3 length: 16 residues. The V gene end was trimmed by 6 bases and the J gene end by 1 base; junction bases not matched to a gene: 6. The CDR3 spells CASSRGQGGSNQPQHF. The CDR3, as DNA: TGTGCCAGCAGCCGTGGACAGGGGGGCAGCAATCAGCCCCAGCATTTT.